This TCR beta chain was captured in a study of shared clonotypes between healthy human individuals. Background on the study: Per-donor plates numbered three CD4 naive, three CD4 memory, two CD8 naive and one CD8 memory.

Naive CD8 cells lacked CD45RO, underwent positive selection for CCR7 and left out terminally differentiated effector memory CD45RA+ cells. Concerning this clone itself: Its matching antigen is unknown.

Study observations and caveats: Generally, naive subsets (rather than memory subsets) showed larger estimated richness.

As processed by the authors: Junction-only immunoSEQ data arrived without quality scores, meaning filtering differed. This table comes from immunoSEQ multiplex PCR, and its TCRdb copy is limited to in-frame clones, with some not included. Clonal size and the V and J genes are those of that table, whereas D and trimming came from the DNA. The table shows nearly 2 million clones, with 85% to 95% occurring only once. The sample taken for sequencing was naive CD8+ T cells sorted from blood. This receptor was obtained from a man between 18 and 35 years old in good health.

The CDR3 bases are TGTGCCAGCAGTCCCGCTAGCGGGGGACCCTACAATGAGCAGTTCTTC. Translated, it gives CASSPASGGPYNEQFF. The rearrangement uses TRBV27 and TRBJ2-1; 10 bases agree with TRBD2. CDR3 length equals 16 residues. The V and J ends lost 5 bases and 2 bases, in that order; junction bases with no gene match: 6. Germline CDR1 is MNHEY and CDR2 is SMNVEV (reference sequence).